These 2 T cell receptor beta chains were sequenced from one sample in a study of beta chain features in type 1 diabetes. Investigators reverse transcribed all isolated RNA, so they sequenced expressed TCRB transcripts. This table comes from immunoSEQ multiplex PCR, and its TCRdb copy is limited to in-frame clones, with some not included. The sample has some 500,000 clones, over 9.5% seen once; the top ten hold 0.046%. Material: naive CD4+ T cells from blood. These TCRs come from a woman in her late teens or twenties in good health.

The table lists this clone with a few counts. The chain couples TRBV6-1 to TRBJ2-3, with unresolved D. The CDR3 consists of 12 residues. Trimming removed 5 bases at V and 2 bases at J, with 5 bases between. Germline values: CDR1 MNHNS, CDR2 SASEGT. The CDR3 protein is CASSLITDTQYF. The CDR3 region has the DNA TGTGCCAGCAGTCTGATCACAGATACGCAGTATTTT.

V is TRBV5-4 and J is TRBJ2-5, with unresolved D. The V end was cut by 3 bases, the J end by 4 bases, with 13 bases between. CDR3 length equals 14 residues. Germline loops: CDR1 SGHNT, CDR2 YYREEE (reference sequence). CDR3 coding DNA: TGTGCCAGCAGCTCTCCCTCAGCGTCAGAGACCCAGTACTTC. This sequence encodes CASSSPSASETQYF.